These 30 T cell receptor beta chains share one sample of origin, sequenced in a study of beta chain features in type 1 diabetes. Isolated RNA was reverse transcribed in full, so expressed TCRB transcripts were sequenced. Measured with immunoSEQ multiplex PCR; TCRdb has only the in-frame clones, and not every one. The table lists around 340,000 clones, 7% to 9% of them singletons. Sequenced sample: central memory CD4+ T cells from blood. These receptors originate from a woman under 30 in good health.

Only a few counts were recorded for this clone. The chain recombines TRBV28 with TRBJ1-2; D is ambiguous. V was shortened by 6 bases and J by 6 bases, with 14 bases between the two germline ends. The CDR3 sequence is 13 residues long. The germline V gene encodes CDR1 MDHEN and CDR2 SYDVKM. The CDR3, as DNA: TGTGCCAGCAGGGACGGGAGGGCGAATGGCTACACCTTC. This translates into CASRDGRANGYTF.

This clone has a handful of counts. This chain connects TRBV6-6 to TRBJ1-1, with D tentatively TRBD1 (5 bases). Germline-derived CDR1 and CDR2 are MNHNY and SVGAGI (reference sequence). The CDR3 has 14 amino acids. Trimming removed 0 bases at V and 7 bases at J, with 12 bases between. The chain's CDR3 is CASSYSQGWREAFF. The DNA for the CDR3 is TGTGCCAGCAGTTACTCGCAGGGTTGGCGTGAAGCTTTCTTT.

The chain is built from TRBV7-9 and TRBJ2-5, with unresolved D. V was shortened by 4 bases and J by 0 bases, with 0 bases between the two germline ends. CDR1 and CDR2 (germline): SEHNR, FQNEAQ (reference sequence). The CDR3 runs 11 residues. In DNA, the CDR3 is TGTGCCAGCAGCTACCAAGAGACCCAGTACTTC. Amino acid sequence: CASSYQETQYF.

This clone was seen a few times. The chain links TRBV7-3 to TRBJ2-1; tentatively, D is TRBD1 (6 bases). The length of the CDR3 is 13 residues. Trimming cost V 5 bases and J 9 bases, with 14 bases left between them. Germline V gene sequence: CDR1 SGHTA, CDR2 FQGTGA. CDR3 bases: TGTGCCAGCAGCCGCAGGGAAGGGGGTGAGCAGTTCTTC. Residues: CASSRREGGEQFF.

This clone has only a few counts. V is TRBV6-6 and J is TRBJ2-2, with D perhaps being TRBD1 or TRBD2 (5 bases each). Germline CDR1 reads MNHNY; CDR2 reads SVGAGI (reference sequence). Between the trimmed V and J ends, which lost 8 bases and 0 bases, there was a span of 13 bases. This CDR3 contains 15 residues. The CDR3 protein is CASWERGANTGELFF. CDR3 coding DNA: TGTGCCAGCTGGGAACGAGGGGCGAACACCGGGGAGCTGTTTTTT.

This chain uses TRBV2 with TRBJ2-1, with D perhaps TRBD2 (6 bases). Germline lookup yields CDR1 SNHLY and CDR2 FYNNEI. The length of the CDR3 is 13 residues. Trimming cost V 6 bases and J 4 bases, with 10 bases left between them. The CDR3: CASRAGFYNEQFF. The CDR3 DNA is TGTGCCAGCAGAGCGGGCTTTTACAATGAGCAGTTCTTC. Using reference TRBV2 and TRBJ2-1 for the parts outside the CDR3, the full variable domain is EPEVTQTPSHQVTQMGQEVILRCVPISNHLYFYWYRQILGQKVEFLVSFYNNEISEKSEIFDDQFSVERPDGSNFTLKIRSTKLEDSAMYFCASRAGFYNEQFFGPGTRLTVL.

The chain is built from TRBV6-5 and TRBJ2-1, with 9 bases lining up with TRBD2. V gave up 2 bases and J gave up 5 bases; unmatched junction bases: 1. CDR1 is MNHEY, CDR2 SVGAGI, per germline. This CDR3 contains 14 residues. CDR3 in amino acids: CASSYGLANNEQFF. CDR3 sequence (DNA): TGTGCCAGCAGTTACGGACTAGCGAACAATGAGCAGTTCTTC.

This clone was found many times. The V gene is TRBV18, the J gene TRBJ1-5, with 8 bases that match TRBD1. This CDR3 region has 12 residues. The germline CDR1 and CDR2 sequences are KGHSH and LQKENI. V trimming: 4 bases; J trimming: 10 bases; junction bases outside the gene matches: 3. CDR3 in DNA: TGTGCCAGCTCACTGACAGGGGAACCCCAGCATTTT. This encodes CASSLTGEPQHF.

CDR3 in DNA: TGTGCCAGCAGCTTAAATACAGGGGCTTCTTACAATGAGCAGTTCTTC. Protein: CASSLNTGASYNEQFF. V gene TRBV11-2 combines with J gene TRBJ2-1; TRBD1 matches at 7 bases. CDR3 length: 16 amino acids. The J segment lost 4 bases and the V segment lost 2 bases, leaving 8 bases of the junction unmatched. Germline CDR1 SGHAT, CDR2 FQNNGV.

This clone was observed a few times. The chain links TRBV7-2 to TRBJ2-1, with D possibly being TRBD2 (5 bases). The CDR3 length is 14 residues. Per germline, CDR1 SGHTA and CDR2 FQGNSA. V was pared by 5 bases and J by 0 bases, with 8 bases between. Here the CDR3 DNA reads TGTGCCAGCAGCGACTATCACTCCTACAATGAGCAGTTCTTC. Translated: CASSDYHSYNEQFF.

This clone was detected ten times or more. This sequence joins TRBV10-3 and TRBJ2-3; D remains unclear. V shed 7 bases and J shed 0 bases, with 8 bases lying between them. CDR3 size: 13 residues. Germline V gene sequence: CDR1 ENHRY, CDR2 SYGVKD. The CDR3 bases are TGTGCCATCACCGGGCTGAGCACAGATACGCAGTATTTT. Protein product: CAITGLSTDTQYF.

This clone was observed a few times. The rearrangement joins TRBV6-5 to TRBJ1-3; D uncertain. From germline, CDR1 is MNHEY and CDR2 SVGAGI. The CDR3 runs 13 residues. Trimming cost V 6 bases and J 0 bases, with 6 bases left between them. The DNA of the CDR3 is TGTGCCAGCAGGGCCTACTCTGGAAACACCATATATTTT. Its translation: CASRAYSGNTIYF.

This clone showed up just a few times. The V gene is TRBV27, the J gene TRBJ1-1; no definite D call. V lost 4 bases to trimming and J lost 1 base, with 4 bases between them. The CDR3 sequence is 12 residues long. Germline-derived CDR1 and CDR2 are MNHEY and SMNVEV (reference sequence). CDR3: CASSSANTEAFF. For the CDR3, the DNA is TGTGCCAGCAGTTCAGCGAACACTGAAGCTTTCTTT.

The table lists this clone with a few counts. The rearrangement joins TRBV27 to TRBJ2-7; TRBD1 aligns across 8 bases. CDR1 and CDR2 from the germline V gene are MNHEY and SMNVEV (reference sequence). The trim removed 3 bases at V and 6 bases at J, leaving 10 bases unmatched. The CDR3 totals 15 residues. CDR3 sequence: CASSLKGQGMSEQYF. In DNA, the CDR3 is TGTGCCAGCAGTTTGAAAGGACAGGGAATGAGCGAGCAGTACTTC.

The rearrangement uses TRBV19 and TRBJ1-1; 7 nucleotides align to TRBD1. From germline, CDR1 is LNHDA and CDR2 SQIVND (reference sequence). The J segment lost 4 bases and the V segment lost 3 bases, leaving 5 bases of the junction unmatched. The CDR3 length is 14 residues. The DNA of the CDR3 is TGTGCCAGTAGTATTGTTAACAGGGGCACTGAAGCTTTCTTT. It encodes CASSIVNRGTEAFF.

This clone was seen a handful of times. The CDR3 DNA is TGTGCCACCAGCAGAGGGTCGAGGGAAGAAAATGAGCAGTTCTTC. Its translation is CATSRGSREENEQFF. V is TRBV15 and J is TRBJ2-1; a possible D gene is TRBD2 (5 bases). V gave up 1 base and J gave up 7 bases, with 14 bases separating them. The germline gives CDR1 LNHNV, CDR2 YYDKDF (reference sequence). This CDR3 region has 15 residues.

In this sample, this clone turned up a few times. The chain combines TRBV9 with TRBJ2-3, with 8 bases aligning to TRBD2. The CDR3 consists of 16 residues. J gave up 2 bases and V 0 bases, and 5 bases lay outside the gene matches. Germline lookup yields CDR1 SGDLS and CDR2 YYNGEE. The CDR3 sequence is CASSVDGGRPTDTQYF. The CDR3 nucleotides are TGTGCCAGCAGCGTAGACGGCGGGAGGCCCACAGATACGCAGTATTTT.

At least ten counts were recorded for this clone. The chain has TRBV15 and TRBJ2-5, with D tentatively TRBD2 (6 bases). Germline CDR1 reads LNHNV; CDR2 reads YYDKDF (reference sequence). The ends were cut back, 1 base at V and 5 bases at J, with 14 bases in the middle. This CDR3 spans 15 amino acids. The CDR3 loop reads CATSRVDRGLETQYF. As DNA, the CDR3 is TGTGCCACCAGCAGAGTTGATAGGGGACTGGAGACCCAGTACTTC.

V usage is TRBV18 and J usage is TRBJ2-7, with 8 bases fitting TRBD2. Trimming took 2 bases from V and 8 from J; bases not matched to a gene: 11. Germline V gene lookup returns CDR1 KGHSH and CDR2 LQKENI. The CDR3 runs to 15 residues. The CDR3 sequence is CASSPGGRTLTQQYF. DNA for the CDR3: TGTGCCAGCTCACCAGGCGGGAGGACCTTAACCCAGCAGTACTTC.

The genes are TRBV11-2 and TRBJ2-7; D gene unclear. Trimming pared 0 bases from V and 5 bases from J, leaving 14 bases between. CDR1 is SGHAT and CDR2 is FQNNGV in the germline V gene. The CDR3 extends over 15 amino acids. CDR3 in amino acids: CASSLEAVVLNEQYF. For the CDR3, the DNA is TGTGCCAGCAGCTTAGAGGCAGTGGTTCTGAACGAGCAGTACTTC.

This clone was picked up a small number of times. The limits of the CDR3 on the DNA are not certain, so only TCRdb's listed CDR3 is given. The gene calls are TRBV6-5 and TRBJ2-7; TRBD1, the D gene given by the table, was not confirmed from the DNA. The CDR3 has 12 amino acids, counting both end residues. CDR1 and CDR2 (germline): MNHEY, SVGAGI. CDR3 region: CASSSSDREEYF.

This clone occurred a few times. The junction and the germline gene differ at one end; a read error may be behind it. The chain employs TRBV6-4 and TRBJ1-2, with 7 bases matching TRBD1. CDR3 length equals 11 residues. Per the germline V gene, CDR1 is MRHNA and CDR2 is SNTAGT. The CDR3: CASSIIDREAF. The CDR3 nucleotides are TGTGCCAGCAGTATTATTGACAGGGAGGCCTTC.

This clone was seen a handful of times. The V and J genes are TRBV5-1 and TRBJ1-1; 8 bases are a match to TRBD1. With V trimmed by 4 bases and J by 2 bases, 4 bases remained unmatched. In germline, CDR1 is SGHRS, CDR2 YFSETQ. This CDR3 spans 14 amino acids. CDR3 region: CASSVDRANTEAFF. As DNA, the CDR3 is TGCGCCAGCAGCGTGGACAGGGCTAACACTGAAGCTTTCTTT. Combining the CDR3 with reference TRBV5-1 and TRBJ1-1 gives the whole variable domain KAGVTQTPRYLIKTRGQQVTLSCSPISGHRSVSWYQQTPGQGLQFLFEYFSETQRNKGNFPGRFSGRQFSNSRSEMNVSTLELGDSALYLCASSVDRANTEAFFGQGTRLTVV.

This clone appeared a few times. The V gene is TRBV14, the J gene TRBJ2-7; TRBD1 aligns across 8 bases. Unmatched junction bases numbered 6, after V lost 4 bases and J lost 1 base. Germline V CDR1 and CDR2: SGHDN, FVKESK. This CDR3 region has 15 residues. CDR3 bases: TGTGCCAGCAGCCTGGGACAGGCGCTTTCCTACGAGCAGTACTTC. It is translated as CASSLGQALSYEQYF.

The rearrangement links TRBV6-1 to TRBJ1-3, with D tentatively TRBD1 (6 bases). CDR1 is MNHNS, CDR2 SASEGT, per germline. The CDR3 is 16 residues long. The ends were cut back, 1 base at V and 2 bases at J, with 12 bases in the middle. CDR3 coding DNA: TGTGCCAGCAGTGAAGACTACAGGGTAACTGGAAACACCATATATTTT. Its protein product is CASSEDYRVTGNTIYF.

Only a few counts were recorded for this clone. The chain employs TRBV27 and TRBJ2-5, with D perhaps TRBD1 (6 bases). Trimming shortened V by 6 bases and J by 2 bases, and 16 bases separated the two germline ends. This CDR3 is built from 15 residues. Germline V CDR1 and CDR2: MNHEY, SMNVEV (reference sequence). The CDR3 is CASRTTGIRQETQYF. For the CDR3, the DNA is TGTGCCAGCAGGACTACAGGGATAAGGCAAGAGACCCAGTACTTC.

This clone was counted only a few times. This chain connects TRBV29-1 to TRBJ2-6; TRBD1 matches at 8 bases. This CDR3 has 19 residues. Germline V gives CDR1 SQVTM, CDR2 ANQGSEA. Losses at the gene ends were 4 bases for V and 1 base for J; bases not matched to a gene: 15. The CDR3 DNA reads TGCAGCGTTGGCTGGACAGGGCTAATTGGTGCGTCTGGGGCCAACGTCCTGACTTTC. As protein: CSVGWTGLIGASGANVLTF.

This clone has just a few counts. This sequence joins TRBV19 and TRBJ1-5, with 7 bases that match TRBD1. Losses at the gene ends were 1 base for V and 5 bases for J; bases not matched to a gene: 11. The CDR3 length is 17 residues. Germline V gene lookup returns CDR1 LNHDA and CDR2 SQIVND (reference sequence). In DNA form, the CDR3 reads TGTGCCAGTAGTATAGCGGTTGGCCGGGACAGAGATCAGCCCCAGCATTTT. This sequence encodes CASSIAVGRDRDQPQHF. Full variable domain (remainder filled in from reference TRBV19 and TRBJ1-5): DGGITQSPKYLFRKEGQNVTLSCEQNLNHDAMYWYRQDPGQGLRLIYYSQIVNDFQKGDIAEGYSVSREKKESFPLTVTSAQKNPTAFYLCASSIAVGRDRDQPQHFGDGTRLSIL.

The chain recombines TRBV9 with TRBJ2-1, with TRBD2 matching 11 bases. CDR1 and CDR2 (germline): SGDLS, YYNGEE. The CDR3 is made up of 15 amino acids. V shed 6 bases, J shed 9 bases, and the junction held 11 bases outside the gene matches. The CDR3 DNA follows: TGTGCCAGCATCGGTAGCGGGAGGGCGGGCGGTGAGCAGTTCTTC. Translation gives CASIGSGRAGGEQFF.

The rearrangement uses TRBV7-2 and TRBJ2-5; D not resolved. Germline V gene data show CDR1 as SGHTA and CDR2 as FQGNSA. The CDR3 is 14 residues long. V lost 1 base and J 2 bases, leaving 8 bases between the germline ends. The CDR3 protein is CASSLVSVQETQYF. The CDR3 nucleotides read TGTGCCAGCAGCTTAGTCTCCGTACAAGAGACCCAGTACTTC.